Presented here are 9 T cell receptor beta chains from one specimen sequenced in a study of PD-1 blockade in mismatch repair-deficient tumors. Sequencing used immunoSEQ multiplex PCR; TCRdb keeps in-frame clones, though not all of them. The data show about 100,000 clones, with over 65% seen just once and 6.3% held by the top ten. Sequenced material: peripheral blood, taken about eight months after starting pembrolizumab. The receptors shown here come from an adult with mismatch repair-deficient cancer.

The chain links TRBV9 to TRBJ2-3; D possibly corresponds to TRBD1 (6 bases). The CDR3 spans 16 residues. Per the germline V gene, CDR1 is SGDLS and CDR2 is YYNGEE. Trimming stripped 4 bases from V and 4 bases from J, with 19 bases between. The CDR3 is CASSSPTGTIADTQYF. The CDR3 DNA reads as TGTGCCAGCAGCTCCCCTACAGGGACGATCGCAGATACGCAGTATTTT.

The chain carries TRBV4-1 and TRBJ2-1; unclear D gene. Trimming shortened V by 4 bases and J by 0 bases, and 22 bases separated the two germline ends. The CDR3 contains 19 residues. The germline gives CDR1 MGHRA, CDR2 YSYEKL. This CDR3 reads CASSPNSGTWESSYNEQFF. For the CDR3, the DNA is TGCGCCAGCAGCCCAAACTCCGGTACTTGGGAAAGCTCCTACAATGAGCAGTTCTTC.

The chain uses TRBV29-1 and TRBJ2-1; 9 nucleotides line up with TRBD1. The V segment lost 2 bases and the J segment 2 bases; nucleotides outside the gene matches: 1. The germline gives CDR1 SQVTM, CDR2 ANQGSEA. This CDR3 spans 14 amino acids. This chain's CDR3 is CSVERDRAYNEQFF. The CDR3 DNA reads TGCAGCGTTGAACGGGACAGGGCCTACAATGAGCAGTTCTTC.

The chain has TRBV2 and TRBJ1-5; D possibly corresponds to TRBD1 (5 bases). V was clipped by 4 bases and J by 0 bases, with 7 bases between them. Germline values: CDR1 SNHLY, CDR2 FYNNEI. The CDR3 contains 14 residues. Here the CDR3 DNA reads TGTGCCAGCAGTGCGACAGCTAGCAATCAGCCCCAGCATTTT. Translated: CASSATASNQPQHF.

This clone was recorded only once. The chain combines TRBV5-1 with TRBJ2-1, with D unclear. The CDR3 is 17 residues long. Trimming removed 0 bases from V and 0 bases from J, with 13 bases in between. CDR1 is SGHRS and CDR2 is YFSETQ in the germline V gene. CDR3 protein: CASSLVSGASSYNEQFF. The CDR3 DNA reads TGCGCCAGCAGCTTGGTATCTGGCGCGAGCTCCTACAATGAGCAGTTCTTC.

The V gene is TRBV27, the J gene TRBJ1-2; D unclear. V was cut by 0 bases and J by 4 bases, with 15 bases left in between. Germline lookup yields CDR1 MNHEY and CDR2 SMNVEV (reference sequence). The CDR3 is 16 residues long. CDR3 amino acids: CASSLSIPARGYGYTF. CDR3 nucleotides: TGTGCCAGCAGTTTATCTATCCCGGCCCGTGGCTATGGCTACACCTTC.

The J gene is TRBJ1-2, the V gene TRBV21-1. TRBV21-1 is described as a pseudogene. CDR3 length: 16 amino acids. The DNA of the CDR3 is TGTGCCAGCAGCACATCAAGGGTGGTAAAGGGCGATGGCTACACCTTC. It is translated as CASSTSRVVKGDGYTF.

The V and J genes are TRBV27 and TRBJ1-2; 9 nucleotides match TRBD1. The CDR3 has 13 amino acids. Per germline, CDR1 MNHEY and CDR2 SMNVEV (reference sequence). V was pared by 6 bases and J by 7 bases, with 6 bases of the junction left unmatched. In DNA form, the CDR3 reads TGTGCCAGCAGAACAGGGGGCTTAGGTGGCTACACCTTC. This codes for CASRTGGLGGYTF.

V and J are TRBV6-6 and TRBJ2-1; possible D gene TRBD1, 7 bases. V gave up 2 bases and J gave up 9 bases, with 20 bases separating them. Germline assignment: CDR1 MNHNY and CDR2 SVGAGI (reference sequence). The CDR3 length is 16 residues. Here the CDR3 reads CASSYPGTAEGGEQFF. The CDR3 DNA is TGTGCCAGCAGTTACCCCGGGACAGCTGAGGGGGGTGAGCAGTTCTTC.